The 20 T cell receptor beta chains presented below share a single source sample, sequenced in a study of neurological immune-mediated disorders. Using its own MiXCR run on the 5' RACE reads, TCRdb lists one record per CDR3 protein. The sample lists some 70,000 distinct CDR3 sequences, nearly 3.5% occurring once. What was sequenced was PBMCs. The source of these receptors is a middle-aged man with multiple sclerosis.

The sample holds many counts of this clonotype. The rearrangement uses TRBV20-1 and TRBJ2-1; D call uncertain. Trimming removed 0 bases from V and 5 bases from J, with 11 bases in between. In germline, CDR1 is DFQATT, CDR2 SNEGSKA (reference sequence). The CDR3 runs to 14 residues. CDR3 DNA: TGCAGTGCTAGAGATTCCCAAACTGACAATGAGCAGTTCTTC. The encoded protein is CSARDSQTDNEQFF.

This clonotype was recorded many times. CDR3 in amino acids: CASSQEAAGDFTDTQYF. The CDR3 bases are TGCGCCAGCAGCCAAGAGGCAGCGGGAGATTTCACAGATACGCAGTATTTT. The J gene is TRBJ2-3, the V gene TRBV4-1, with 8 bases matching TRBD2. Germline-derived CDR1 and CDR2 are MGHRA and YSYEKL. The CDR3 covers 17 residues. V lost 0 bases, J lost 2 bases, and 7 bases stayed unmatched.

Many counts were recorded for this clonotype. J is TRBJ1-1 and V is TRBV2; TRBD1 might be the D (5 bases). Germline CDR1 SNHLY, CDR2 FYNNEI. There are 14 residues in the CDR3. Between the trimmed V and J ends, which lost 9 bases and 5 bases, there was a span of 19 bases. The CDR3 DNA sequence: TGTGCCAGTCCCTCCCGGGGGACCAGTACTGAAGCTTTCTTT. It codes for CASPSRGTSTEAFF.

There are many counts of this clonotype. The V gene is TRBV20-1, the J gene TRBJ2-1; 8 nucleotides match TRBD2. The germline V gene has CDR1 DFQATT and CDR2 SNEGSKA (reference sequence). V was pared by 3 bases and J by 1 base, with 14 bases of the junction left unmatched. This CDR3 contains 18 residues. CDR3 amino acids: CSASPAGGAGESYNEQFF. The CDR3 coding sequence is TGCAGTGCTAGCCCCGCCGGAGGAGCGGGGGAGTCCTACAATGAGCAGTTCTTC.

Many counts were recorded for this clonotype. The chain has TRBV7-6 and TRBJ1-1, with no clear D. The germline V gene encodes CDR1 SGHVS and CDR2 FNYEAQ. V lost 5 bases to trimming and J lost 1 base, with 17 bases between them. The CDR3 sequence is 16 residues long. The CDR3 nucleotides are TGTGCCAGCAGCCTTACGGGTATTACGAGGAACACTGAAGCTTTCTTT. Amino acid sequence: CASSLTGITRNTEAFF. Drawing the rest from reference TRBV7-6 and TRBJ1-1, the complete variable domain is GAGVSQSPRYKVTKRGQDVALRCDPISGHVSLYWYRQALGQGPEFLTYFNYEAQQDKSGLPNDRFSAERPEGSISTLTIQRTEQRDSAMYRCASSLTGITRNTEAFFGQGTRLTVV.

Ten or more counts support this clonotype. J is TRBJ2-7 and V is TRBV20-1; D remains unclear. From germline, CDR1 is DFQATT and CDR2 SNEGSKA (reference sequence). The CDR3 spans 14 residues. V lost 4 bases and J 2 bases, leaving 15 bases between the germline ends. CDR3 sequence reads: CSANRPLSPYEQYF. The CDR3 DNA follows: TGCAGTGCTAATAGGCCCCTGAGTCCCTACGAGCAGTACTTC.

A few counts support this clonotype. The chain recombines TRBV5-6 with TRBJ2-3; 13 bases agree with TRBD2. The CDR3 is 18 residues long. Germline V gene lookup returns CDR1 SGHDT and CDR2 YYEEEE. J was trimmed by 0 bases and V by 5 bases; bases with no gene match: 9. CDR3 DNA: TGTGCCAGCAGGCGGTACGGGACTAGCGGGACTAGCACAGATACGCAGTATTTT. Protein product: CASRRYGTSGTSTDTQYF.

This clonotype was recorded many times. This rearrangement joins TRBV2 to TRBJ1-2; 9 bases are shared with TRBD1. With V trimmed by 1 base and J by 7 bases, 10 bases remained unmatched. CDR3 size: 16 residues. Germline loops: CDR1 SNHLY, CDR2 FYNNEI. CDR3 sequence (DNA): TGTGCCAGCAGTGAAGAAGGGACAGGGAGATTCGTTGGCTACACCTTC. This gives the protein CASSEEGTGRFVGYTF. The full variable domain, completed using reference TRBV2 and TRBJ1-2, is EPEVTQTPSHQVTQMGQEVILRCVPISNHLYFYWYRQILGQKVEFLVSFYNNEISEKSEIFDDQFSVERPDGSNFTLKIRSTKLEDSAMYFCASSEEGTGRFVGYTFGSGTRLTVV.

This clonotype has at least ten counts. This chain connects TRBV6-5 to TRBJ2-7; D is uncertain. CDR1 and CDR2 from the germline V gene are MNHEY and SVGAGI. The CDR3 runs 15 residues. V lost 2 bases and J 5 bases, leaving 16 bases between the germline ends. CDR3 in DNA: TGTGCCAGCAGTTACGGCAGTCCCGATAGGGACGAGCAGTACTTC. The encoded protein is CASSYGSPDRDEQYF.

This clonotype was seen at least ten times. The chain has TRBV18 and TRBJ2-7; 10 bases match TRBD1. Losses at the gene ends were 2 bases for V and 4 bases for J; bases not matched to a gene: 23. CDR3 length: 21 amino acids. CDR1 and CDR2 from the germline V gene are KGHSH and LQKENI. This CDR3 reads CASSPMIRFSGTGQGLYEQYF. The CDR3 region has the DNA TGTGCCAGCTCACCAATGATACGTTTCAGCGGTACGGGACAGGGGTTATACGAGCAGTACTTC.

Notes on this clonotype: It may be a read error: a sequence one base away is much more abundant. The V gene is TRBV10-3, the J gene TRBJ1-2, with 12 positions matching TRBD1. Germline CDR1 and CDR2: ENHRY and SYGVKD. Germline trimming cut 0 bases from V and 8 bases from J; bases unmatched to any gene: 10. This CDR3 spans 17 amino acids. The CDR3 reads CAISESFTGTGGAGYTF. DNA for the CDR3: TGTGCCATCAGTGAGTCCTTCACCGGGACAGGGGGCGCAGGCTACACCTTC.

This clonotype was recorded many times. This chain links TRBV5-1 with TRBJ1-1; 9 nucleotides agree with TRBD1. Looked up from germline, CDR1 is SGHRS and CDR2 is YFSETQ. With 4 bases clipped from V and 3 bases from J, the junction kept 10 bases outside the gene matches. The CDR3 is 16 residues long. The CDR3 DNA reads TGCGCCAGCAGCAGTCTCGCACAGGGGGCCTACACTGAAGCTTTCTTT. Translation gives CASSSLAQGAYTEAFF. The full variable domain, with the rest looked up from reference TRBV5-1 and TRBJ1-1, is KAGVTQTPRYLIKTRGQQVTLSCSPISGHRSVSWYQQTPGQGLQFLFEYFSETQRNKGNFPGRFSGRQFSNSRSEMNVSTLELGDSALYLCASSSLAQGAYTEAFFGQGTRLTVV.

This clonotype came up many times. The rearrangement links TRBV7-9 to TRBJ2-2; 8 bases align to TRBD1. This CDR3 contains 16 residues. Germline values: CDR1 SEHNR, CDR2 FQNEAQ (reference sequence). J lost 0 bases, V lost 5 bases, and 5 bases had no gene match. The CDR3 DNA is TGTGCCAGCAGCCTGACGACAGGGGCGAACACCGGGGAGCTGTTTTTT. Its translation: CASSLTTGANTGELFF.

This clonotype came up a few times. The rearrangement joins TRBV6-5 to TRBJ2-5, with 16 bases identical to TRBD2. V was pared by 0 bases and J by 6 bases, with 7 bases of the junction left unmatched. From germline, CDR1 is MNHEY and CDR2 SVGAGI. The CDR3 runs to 18 residues. The CDR3 spells CASSYSSGLAGGPKTQYF. In DNA, the CDR3 is TGTGCCAGCAGTTACTCGTCGGGACTAGCGGGGGGGCCTAAGACCCAGTACTTC.

This clonotype was seen many times. The V gene is TRBV12-3 or TRBV12-4, the J gene TRBJ1-2; D is ambiguous. Trimming removed 3 bases at V and 7 bases at J, with 12 bases between. The length of the CDR3 is 13 residues. CDR3 DNA sequence: TGTGCCAGCAGTTTCTCCGGGGATGGTGGCTACACCTTC. Residues: CASSFSGDGGYTF.

This clonotype has ten or more counts. The chain links TRBV12-3 or TRBV12-4 to TRBJ2-7, with D possibly matching TRBD1 (6 bases). The CDR3 is made up of 13 amino acids. With 6 bases removed from V and 1 base from J, the gap between germline ends came to 10 bases. CDR3 region: CASRMTGSYEQYF. CDR3 nucleotides: TGTGCCAGCAGAATGACAGGATCCTACGAGCAGTACTTC.

This clonotype was found many times. This rearrangement joins TRBV7-6 to TRBJ2-7, with TRBD2 matching 10 bases. This CDR3 contains 15 residues. V lost 1 base and J lost 0; bases outside the gene matches: 0. Per the germline V gene, CDR1 is SGHVS and CDR2 is FNYEAQ. The CDR3 sequence is CASSLGTSGSYEQYF. In DNA form, the CDR3 reads TGTGCCAGCAGCTTAGGGACTAGCGGCTCCTACGAGCAGTACTTC.

This clonotype was recorded many times. This chain uses TRBV20-1 with TRBJ2-1; 8 bases are shared with TRBD2. CDR3 length equals 15 residues. Germline V CDR1 and CDR2: DFQATT, SNEGSKA (reference sequence). Trimming took 0 bases from V and 8 from J; bases not matched to a gene: 9. This chain's CDR3 is CSARDPGGLQHEQFF. The CDR3 region has the DNA TGCAGTGCTAGAGATCCGGGGGGGCTACAGCATGAGCAGTTCTTC.

This clonotype was counted ten times or more. This sequence joins TRBV9 and TRBJ2-3; TRBD2 aligns across 10 bases. The J segment lost 6 bases and the V segment lost 2 bases, leaving 6 bases of the junction unmatched. The CDR3 contains 15 residues. From germline, CDR1 is SGDLS and CDR2 YYNGEE. For the CDR3, the DNA is TGTGCCAGCAGCGTCAGCGGGGGGGGGGTGGATACGCAGTATTTT. Its translation: CASSVSGGGVDTQYF.

This clonotype was picked up many times. The V call is TRBV5-8, the J call TRBJ2-5, with D tentatively TRBD1 or TRBD2 (5 bases each). Germline CDR1 is SGHTS and CDR2 is YDEGEE. Trimming removed 0 bases at V and 1 base at J, with 7 bases between. CDR3 size: 14 residues. In DNA form, the CDR3 reads TGTGCCAGCAGCTTGGGGGGGATCCAAGAGACCCAGTACTTC. Translation: CASSLGGIQETQYF.